Given below is one T cell receptor beta chain in context. These data are taken from a study of cytomegalovirus exposure and HLA in healthy donors. The CDR3 runs 15 residues. Germline values: CDR1 MNHEY, CDR2 SVGAGI. The junction had 6 bases not matched to a gene; V was cut back by 7 bases and J by 2 bases. The PCR contained 60 Vbeta and 13 Jbeta primers. Original analysis: As a later analysis found, there were 70 million to 100 million unique TCR beta chains, of which around 10 million were shared. Using immunoSEQ multiplex PCR, the repertoire was profiled, and TCRdb retains in-frame clones only, with some absent. V and J calls plus clone size are reproduced from that table; the DNA served to infer D and trimming. This sample's table has 150,000 to 200,000 clones.

The sequenced sample was PBMCs. This sequence was found in a man aged 25-40 years in good health and CMV-seronegative. The J gene is TRBJ2-3, the V gene TRBV6-5; 10 nucleotides match TRBD2. Here the CDR3 DNA reads TGTGCCAGCACTCTACTAGCGGGACACACAGATACGCAGTATTTT. Protein product: CASTLLAGHTDTQYF.